Below are 32 T cell receptor beta chains sequenced from a single sample in a study of cytomegalovirus exposure and HLA in healthy donors. Use of 60 Vbeta and 13 Jbeta primers characterized the PCR. Clones were read by immunoSEQ multiplex PCR, and TCRdb kept only the in-frame ones, dropping some. Of roughly 20,000 clones listed, 84% are singletons. The specimen sequenced was PBMCs. Source of these receptors: a human donor in good health.

The rearrangement joins TRBV18 to TRBJ2-1; TRBD1 is a possible D gene (5 bases). Per the germline V gene, CDR1 is KGHSH and CDR2 is LQKENI. V lost 3 bases and J 10 bases, leaving 10 bases between the germline ends. This CDR3 has 12 amino acids. The chain's CDR3 is CASSPDRQEQFF. The DNA for the CDR3 is TGTGCCAGCTCACCGGATAGACAGGAGCAGTTCTTC.

This clone has more than one count but fewer than ten. This chain uses TRBV10-2 with TRBJ1-1; possibly TRBD1 for D (6 bases). The germline V gene encodes CDR1 WSHSY and CDR2 SAAADI. The CDR3 contains 11 residues. The germline V and J ends were trimmed by 6 bases and 10 bases, with 12 bases remaining between them. CDR3 residues: CASREGGAAFF. The CDR3 DNA is TGCGCCAGCAGGGAAGGGGGGGCAGCTTTCTTT.

This clone was seen just once. The gene calls are TRBV30 and TRBJ2-1; TRBD2 is a possible D gene (6 bases). In germline, CDR1 is GTSNPN, CDR2 SVGIG (reference sequence). The CDR3 has 13 residues. The ends were cut back, 1 base at V and 6 bases at J, with 10 bases in the middle. DNA for the CDR3: TGTGCCTGGAGTGGGGACTTGTCCAATGAGCAGTTCTTC. This codes for CAWSGDLSNEQFF.

The chain combines TRBV6-1 with TRBJ2-2; 9 bases agree with TRBD1. There are 15 residues in the CDR3. Unmatched junction bases numbered 3, after V lost 6 bases and J lost 1 base. Germline V gene lookup returns CDR1 MNHNS and CDR2 SASEGT. This CDR3 is CASRRDRVNTGELFF. The DNA of the CDR3 is TGTGCCAGCAGGCGGGACAGGGTGAACACCGGGGAGCTGTTTTTT.

The chain couples TRBV25-1 to TRBJ1-2, with a possible D match to TRBD1 (6 bases). The V gene lost 0 bases and the J gene lost 3 bases, with 8 bases spanning the gap. Germline V gives CDR1 MGHDK, CDR2 SYGVNS. The CDR3 runs 14 residues. CDR3 sequence (DNA): TGTGCCAGCAGTGAATATAACAGGGACTATGGCTACACCTTC. Protein product: CASSEYNRDYGYTF.

V usage is TRBV7-9 and J usage is TRBJ1-2, with D possibly matching TRBD1 (5 bases). The V gene lost 1 base and the J gene lost 1 base, with 13 bases spanning the gap. CDR3 length: 16 residues. Germline V lookup: CDR1 SEHNR, CDR2 FQNEAQ (reference sequence). CDR3 residues: CASSLELTANNYGYTF. CDR3 coding DNA: TGTGCCAGCAGCTTAGAGCTGACAGCGAATAACTATGGCTACACCTTC.

The V call is TRBV11-2, the J call TRBJ2-3, with TRBD1 matching over 12 bases. This CDR3 comprises 17 residues. The V segment lost 1 base and the J segment 8 bases; nucleotides outside the gene matches: 10. Germline V CDR1 and CDR2: SGHAT, FQNNGV. Here the CDR3 reads CASSLARDRGPGGTQYF. The CDR3 coding sequence is TGTGCCAGCAGCTTAGCGCGGGACAGGGGGCCAGGAGGTACGCAGTATTTT.

The chain uses TRBV30 and TRBJ2-2; tentatively, D is TRBD2 (6 bases). Germline CDR1 and CDR2: GTSNPN and SVGIG (reference sequence). This CDR3 region has 16 residues. With 0 bases removed from V and 0 bases from J, the gap between germline ends came to 11 bases. The CDR3 region is CAWSVQLATNTGELFF. As DNA, the CDR3 is TGTGCCTGGAGTGTACAACTAGCCACGAACACCGGGGAGCTGTTTTTT.

The count of this clone is one. This rearrangement joins TRBV5-4 to TRBJ1-2; no reliable D call. Trimming left V 1 base short and J 4 bases short, with 20 bases between. The CDR3 extends over 17 amino acids. The germline CDR1 and CDR2 sequences are SGHNT and YYREEE (reference sequence). CDR3 nucleotides: TGTGCCAGCAGCTTGTCCGGAGGAGGGAACGTCGGCTATGGCTACACCTTC. Translation: CASSLSGGGNVGYGYTF.

J is TRBJ1-2 and V is TRBV5-4, with 7 bases aligning to TRBD1. The CDR3 loop spans 15 amino acids. Germline CDR1 is SGHNT and CDR2 is YYREEE (reference sequence). The V and J ends lost 5 bases and 1 base, in that order; junction bases with no gene match: 8. CDR3 protein: CASSGQVKGNYGYTF. CDR3 coding DNA: TGTGCCAGCAGTGGACAGGTCAAGGGTAACTATGGCTACACCTTC. Based on the CDR3 plus reference TRBV5-4 and TRBJ1-2, the full variable domain is ETGVTQSPTHLIKTRGQQVTLRCSSQSGHNTVSWYQQALGQGPQFIFQYYREEENGRGNFPPRFSGLQFPNYSSELNVNALELDDSALYLCASSGQVKGNYGYTFGSGTRLTVV.

This clone was recorded only once. CDR3 bases: TGCGCCAGCAGCCCTGACAGGGCTAACACTGAAGCTTTCTTT. Translated: CASSPDRANTEAFF. V usage is TRBV5-1 and J usage is TRBJ1-1, with 7 bases lining up with TRBD1. With 4 bases clipped from V and 2 bases from J, the junction kept 5 bases outside the gene matches. The germline CDR1 and CDR2 sequences are SGHRS and YFSETQ. CDR3 length: 14 residues.

The V and J genes are TRBV5-5 and TRBJ1-1; TRBD1 agrees at 8 bases. Germline V gene data show CDR1 as SGHKS and CDR2 as YYEKEE (reference sequence). The CDR3 has 16 amino acids. Losses at the gene ends were 1 base for V and 2 bases for J; bases not matched to a gene: 7. CDR3 sequence (DNA): TGTGCCAGCAGCTTGCTGACAGGGGCCGGCAACACTGAAGCTTTCTTT. Protein: CASSLLTGAGNTEAFF.

V is TRBV30 and J is TRBJ1-6, with a weak D call TRBD1 (5 bases). Germline V lookup: CDR1 GTSNPN, CDR2 SVGIG (reference sequence). This CDR3 region has 13 residues. The V gene lost 1 base and the J gene lost 7 bases, with 8 bases spanning the gap. CDR3 bases: TGTGCCTGGAGTGGACAGACCAATTCACCCCTCCACTTT. Protein product: CAWSGQTNSPLHF.

The V gene is TRBV5-1, the J gene TRBJ1-1, with 8 bases lining up with TRBD1. After removal of 4 bases from V and 5 bases from J, the junction contained 7 bases not matched to a gene. The CDR3 extends over 14 amino acids. Germline CDR1 and CDR2: SGHRS and YFSETQ. In nucleotides, the CDR3 is TGCGCCAGCAGCGCCCGACAGGGGATGACTGAAGCTTTCTTT. Its translation is CASSARQGMTEAFF.

The chain links TRBV6-1 to TRBJ2-7, with no clear D. Germline-derived CDR1 and CDR2 are MNHNS and SASEGT. Trimming took 0 bases from V and 7 from J, leaving 7 bases between them. This CDR3 comprises 12 residues. The CDR3 coding sequence is TGTGCCAGCAGTGAAGCACCGGTAGAGCAGTACTTC. As protein: CASSEAPVEQYF.

V usage is TRBV18 and J usage is TRBJ2-3; 12 nucleotides align to TRBD2. The CDR3 runs to 16 residues. Germline V gene sequence: CDR1 KGHSH, CDR2 LQKENI. After removal of 2 bases from V and 3 bases from J, the junction contained 3 bases not matched to a gene. The CDR3 reads CASSPTSGGTTDTQYF. The CDR3 DNA reads as TGTGCCAGCTCACCAACTAGCGGGGGGACAACAGATACGCAGTATTTT.

This clone has a single count. In nucleotides, the CDR3 is TGTGCCAGCAGCCCCCGTGGGACTAGCGGGAGTAATGAGCAGTTCTTC. Its protein is CASSPRGTSGSNEQFF. V gene TRBV7-2 combines with J gene TRBJ2-1; 14 nucleotides align to TRBD2. Germline assignment: CDR1 SGHTA and CDR2 FQGNSA. The CDR3 has 16 residues. Trimming took 5 bases from V and 7 from J; bases not matched to a gene: 7.

With respect to this clone: Other DNA sequences in the same sample also yield this CDR3. The V gene is TRBV7-2, the J gene TRBJ1-2, with 7 nucleotides matching TRBD1. The length of the CDR3 is 18 residues. The ends lost 5 bases at V and 0 bases at J; junction bases unmatched: 15. Germline CDR1 is SGHTA and CDR2 is FQGNSA. CDR3: CASSLISHWDSPNYGYTF. The DNA of the CDR3 is TGTGCCAGCAGCCTAATATCACATTGGGACAGCCCTAACTATGGCTACACCTTC.

The CDR3 is CASSYGGREGNTEAFF. The CDR3 region has the DNA TGTGCCAGCAGTTATGGGGGCAGGGAGGGAAACACTGAAGCTTTCTTT. The chain is built from TRBV27 and TRBJ1-1, with D perhaps matching TRBD1 (6 bases). V was shortened by 4 bases and J by 2 bases, with 17 bases between the two germline ends. This CDR3 is built from 16 residues. The germline V gene has CDR1 MNHEY and CDR2 SMNVEV (reference sequence).

The V gene is TRBV7-2, the J gene TRBJ1-5, with TRBD1 matching over 7 bases. Germline V gives CDR1 SGHTA, CDR2 FQGNSA. This CDR3 has 13 amino acids. Trimming cost V 5 bases and J 7 bases; bases outside gene matches: 5. CDR3 sequence: CASSDRAGQPQHF. The CDR3 DNA follows: TGTGCCAGCAGCGACAGGGCTGGGCAGCCCCAGCATTTT.

The genes are TRBV9 and TRBJ2-2; D may be TRBD1 (6 bases). V shed 4 bases and J shed 4 bases, with 17 bases lying between them. CDR3 length: 16 amino acids. The V gene's germline CDR1 is SGDLS and CDR2 YYNGEE. In nucleotides, the CDR3 is TGTGCCAGCAGCCCAACGACAGGAAGGGGCACCGGGGAGCTGTTTTTT. This translates into CASSPTTGRGTGELFF.

The chain recombines TRBV7-6 with TRBJ1-1, with TRBD1 matching 8 bases. The germline V gene encodes CDR1 SGHVS and CDR2 FNYEAQ. This CDR3 comprises 16 residues. The V segment lost 0 bases and the J segment 5 bases; nucleotides outside the gene matches: 8. The CDR3: CASSLALQGEGTEAFF. The CDR3 region has the DNA TGTGCCAGCAGCTTAGCGCTACAGGGGGAAGGGACTGAAGCTTTCTTT.

The chain combines TRBV7-2 with TRBJ2-3, with D unresolved. The germline V and J ends were trimmed by 7 bases and 6 bases, with 26 bases remaining between them. This CDR3 contains 17 residues. CDR1 and CDR2 from the germline V gene are SGHTA and FQGNSA. DNA for the CDR3: TGTGCCAGCAACACCCCCGTTAGGTACAGCCTCCGGGATACGCAGTATTTT. This sequence encodes CASNTPVRYSLRDTQYF.

This chain uses TRBV2 with TRBJ1-4, with a possible D match to TRBD1 (5 bases). Germline V lookup: CDR1 SNHLY, CDR2 FYNNEI. The CDR3 runs 14 residues. V was cut by 7 bases and J by 7 bases, with 16 bases left in between. In DNA form, the CDR3 reads TGTGCCAGCAAGGCAGGGCAGATCGGTGAAAAACTGTTTTTT. It codes for CASKAGQIGEKLFF.

The chain has TRBV6-6 and TRBJ2-1; D is perhaps TRBD2 (5 bases). Germline assignment: CDR1 MNHNY and CDR2 SVGAGI (reference sequence). The CDR3 is made up of 15 amino acids. V shed 0 bases and J shed 2 bases, with 8 bases lying between them. CDR3 coding DNA: TGTGCCAGCAGTTACTCCGGGGAAACCTACAATGAGCAGTTCTTC. This encodes CASSYSGETYNEQFF.

The chain links TRBV4-2 to TRBJ2-7; D is unclear. The CDR3 consists of 15 residues. CDR1 is LGHNA, CDR2 YNFKEQ, per germline. V was clipped by 4 bases and J by 0 bases, with 13 bases between them. CDR3 in DNA: TGTGCCAGCAGCCTAGAAGTTTCCAGCTCCTACGAGCAGTACTTC. Encoded protein: CASSLEVSSSYEQYF.

This sequence joins TRBV6-6 and TRBJ2-6; D is possibly TRBD2 (6 bases). CDR3 length: 16 residues. V was cut by 5 bases and J by 1 base, with 12 bases left in between. In germline, CDR1 is MNHNY, CDR2 SVGAGI (reference sequence). The CDR3 DNA reads TGTGCCAGCAGTGGAGGGTTTCTGTCTGGGGCCAACGTCCTGACTTTC. Translated, it gives CASSGGFLSGANVLTF.

The chain recombines TRBV9 with TRBJ2-1; no reliable D call. CDR3 length: 15 amino acids. V was shortened by 4 bases and J by 5 bases, with 16 bases between the two germline ends. Looked up from germline, CDR1 is SGDLS and CDR2 is YYNGEE. The CDR3: CASSMGPAVDNEQFF. The CDR3 DNA is TGTGCCAGCAGCATGGGCCCCGCTGTCGACAATGAGCAGTTCTTC.

The V and J genes are TRBV7-9 and TRBJ1-2; no firm D call. Trimming took 1 base from V and 8 from J, leaving 17 bases between them. Germline lookup yields CDR1 SEHNR and CDR2 FQNEAQ (reference sequence). This CDR3 region has 15 residues. The CDR3 reads CASSLEARLSLGYTF. In nucleotides, the CDR3 is TGTGCCAGCAGCTTAGAGGCGAGACTGAGCCTGGGCTACACCTTC.

The V call is TRBV6-5, the J call TRBJ2-1; maybe TRBD1 (6 bases). The CDR3 extends over 13 amino acids. V was shortened by 5 bases and J by 5 bases, with 10 bases between the two germline ends. Germline lookup yields CDR1 MNHEY and CDR2 SVGAGI. The CDR3 DNA follows: TGTGCCAGCAGTGACAGGATAAACAATGAGCAGTTCTTC. Protein sequence: CASSDRINNEQFF.

In its sample, this clone was seen once. The rearrangement joins TRBV5-1 to TRBJ2-5, with D perhaps matching TRBD1 (6 bases). From germline, CDR1 is SGHRS and CDR2 YFSETQ. The CDR3 loop spans 15 amino acids. The V end was cut by 7 bases, the J end by 5 bases, with 21 bases between. The CDR3 DNA reads TGCGCCAGCGGCCGATTGCGCCAGGGGTCGGAGACCCAGTACTTC. Translating it yields CASGRLRQGSETQYF.

The V gene is TRBV19, the J gene TRBJ2-2; 7 nucleotides agree with TRBD2. CDR3 length: 16 amino acids. Germline-derived CDR1 and CDR2 are LNHDA and SQIVND (reference sequence). Trimming cost V 2 bases and J 4 bases; bases outside gene matches: 7. CDR3 sequence (DNA): TGTGCCAGTAGTATAACGGCGGGAGTGGGCACCGGGGAGCTGTTTTTT. It translates to CASSITAGVGTGELFF.